This TCR beta chain derives from a study of T cell repertoires in cytomegalovirus infection. The overall study: Indications of both CMV infection and matching HLA type were provided by public TCR beta signatures. Broader study findings: What dominated the ex vivo response were HLA-C-restricted CMV-specific TCR beta clonotypes.

Trimming at V came to 0 bases and at J to 5 bases, leaving 10 bases not matched to a gene. Germline CDR1 DFQATT, CDR2 SNEGSKA (reference sequence). This CDR3 has 16 residues. One entry per CDR3 protein results from TCRdb running MiXCR on the reads. The sample yields 150,000 to 200,000 distinct CDR3 sequences, roughly 30% seen once. To note about this clonotype: The antigen remains undetermined.

Sequencing used PBMCs. The clonotype was recovered from a human donor in good health (CMV status not recorded). Some clones in this sample may be carry-over from other donors' samples. The chain is built from TRBV20-1 and TRBJ2-7, with 10 positions matching TRBD2. Here the CDR3 reads CSARDLSGGAVDEQYF. The DNA for the CDR3 is TGCAGTGCTAGAGATTTGAGCGGGGGGGCCGTGGACGAGCAGTACTTC.